The next 23 T cell receptor beta chains were all read from a single sample in a study of T cell changes during pregnancy in multiple sclerosis. Clones were sequenced by immunoSEQ multiplex PCR, and TCRdb holds only the in-frame ones, with some missing. The data hold roughly 35,000 clones, with 92% observed a single time. The sequences come from CD4+ T cells from peripheral blood mononuclear cells, collected after pregnancy. All receptors come from a female donor with multiple sclerosis, enrolled in a pregnancy study.

The CDR3 sequence: CASTQSGGTLNEQFF. The CDR3 nucleotides are TGTGCCAGCACCCAGAGCGGGGGTACCCTCAATGAGCAGTTCTTC. The V and J genes are TRBV7-9 and TRBJ2-1, with 8 bases that match TRBD2. The length of the CDR3 is 15 residues. Losses at the gene ends were 7 bases for V and 6 bases for J; bases not matched to a gene: 11. Germline V CDR1 and CDR2: SEHNR, FQNEAQ (reference sequence).

The V and J genes are TRBV11-1 and TRBJ2-3; TRBD2 agrees at 10 bases. V lost 6 bases to trimming and J lost 2 bases; unmatched junction nucleotides: 5. The CDR3 runs 15 residues. From germline, CDR1 is SGHAT and CDR2 FQDESV (reference sequence). The CDR3 DNA is TGTGCCAGCAGTCGGACTAGCGGAGTCACAGATACGCAGTATTTT. It encodes CASSRTSGVTDTQYF.

The chain is built from TRBV7-9 and TRBJ1-1; D is undetermined. V gave up 3 bases and J gave up 1 base, with 6 bases separating them. The germline V gene has CDR1 SEHNR and CDR2 FQNEAQ (reference sequence). The CDR3 totals 13 residues. CDR3 residues: CASSFAGNTEAFF. In DNA form, the CDR3 reads TGTGCCAGCAGCTTCGCGGGGAACACTGAAGCTTTCTTT.

CDR3 residues: CASSPGDRGREKLFF. Written as DNA, the CDR3 is TGTGCCAGCAGCCCGGGGGACAGGGGAAGGGAAAAACTGTTTTTT. V and J are TRBV21-1 and TRBJ1-4; the tabulated D call, TRBD1, remains unverified against the DNA. TRBV21-1 constitutes a pseudogene. This CDR3 has 15 residues.

CDR3 in amino acids: CATNRGRHTGELFF. The CDR3 DNA follows: TGTGCCACCAACAGGGGGCGTCACACCGGGGAGCTGTTTTTT. This chain uses TRBV19 with TRBJ2-2; 9 bases line up with TRBD1. The CDR3 has 14 amino acids. Losses at the gene ends were 10 bases for V and 3 bases for J; bases not matched to a gene: 6. CDR1 and CDR2 from the germline V gene are LNHDA and SQIVND (reference sequence).

In this sample, this clone turned up once. The V and J genes are TRBV27 and TRBJ2-1; a possible D gene is TRBD1 (6 bases). V gave up 6 bases and J gave up 0 bases, with 12 bases separating them. Germline lookup yields CDR1 MNHEY and CDR2 SMNVEV (reference sequence). The CDR3 loop spans 15 amino acids. The chain's CDR3 is CASRWTVSSYNEQFF. CDR3 sequence (DNA): TGTGCCAGCAGATGGACAGTAAGCTCCTACAATGAGCAGTTCTTC.

This chain joins TRBV9 and TRBJ2-1, with a possible D match to TRBD1 (6 bases). Germline CDR1 SGDLS, CDR2 YYNGEE. This CDR3 spans 17 amino acids. Trimming took 0 bases from V and 2 from J, leaving 15 bases between them. The CDR3 sequence is CASSVEGGQLAYNEQFF. As DNA, the CDR3 is TGTGCCAGCAGCGTAGAAGGGGGACAACTCGCCTACAATGAGCAGTTCTTC.

This clone came up once. The chain has TRBV7-3 and TRBJ2-1; 7 nucleotides line up with TRBD2. Germline assignment: CDR1 SGHTA and CDR2 FQGTGA. The CDR3 is made up of 14 amino acids. V dropped 2 bases and J dropped 5; count of bases not matched to a gene: 3. The CDR3 region has the DNA TGTGCCAGCAGCTTAGCGGGGGTGAACAATGAGCAGTTCTTC. Protein product: CASSLAGVNNEQFF.

This clone has a handful of counts. The chain has TRBV28 and TRBJ2-7; 9 bases line up with TRBD2. V gave up 5 bases and J gave up 2 bases; unmatched junction bases: 13. The CDR3 is 17 residues long. Germline loops: CDR1 MDHEN, CDR2 SYDVKM. The CDR3 DNA reads TGTGCCAGCAGTCCCTACCTCCTAGCGGGGAAACCCTACGAGCAGTACTTC. Residues: CASSPYLLAGKPYEQYF. The full variable domain, rest sourced from reference TRBV28 and TRBJ2-7, is DVKVTQSSRYLVKRTGEKVFLECVQDMDHENMFWYRQDPGLGLRLIYFSYDVKMKEKGDIPEGYSVSREKKERFSLILESASTNQTSMYLCASSPYLLAGKPYEQYFGPGTRLTVT.

This clone was observed once. CDR3 DNA: TGTGCCAGCAGCTTCAGGGTCTCCTACGAGCAGTACTTC. Its protein is CASSFRVSYEQYF. The J gene is TRBJ2-7, the V gene TRBV7-8; D might be TRBD1 (5 bases). Germline V gene sequence: CDR1 SGHVS, CDR2 FQNEAQ. The CDR3 consists of 13 residues. Trimming took 3 bases from V and 0 from J, leaving 6 bases between them.

In its sample, this clone was seen once. The chain combines TRBV6-1 with TRBJ1-5, with D perhaps TRBD1 (5 bases). V was trimmed by 4 bases and J by 0 bases, leaving 10 bases between them. CDR3 length: 15 residues. The germline gives CDR1 MNHNS, CDR2 SASEGT. The CDR3: CASSAQGPSNQPQHF. DNA of the CDR3: TGTGCCAGCAGTGCGCAGGGTCCTAGCAATCAGCCCCAGCATTTT.

The V gene is TRBV7-2, the J gene TRBJ2-1, with D tentatively TRBD1 (5 bases). V was shortened by 5 bases and J by 1 base, with 12 bases between the two germline ends. There are 15 residues in the CDR3. CDR1 is SGHTA, CDR2 FQGNSA, per germline. The CDR3 sequence is CASSRRTRSYNEQFF. CDR3 bases: TGTGCCAGCAGCCGCCGGACAAGGTCCTACAATGAGCAGTTCTTC.

The genes are TRBV2 and TRBJ1-5; 7 bases map to TRBD1. The germline gives CDR1 SNHLY, CDR2 FYNNEI. The length of the CDR3 is 14 residues. V dropped 4 bases and J dropped 5; count of bases not matched to a gene: 5. In DNA, the CDR3 is TGTGCCAGCAGTGGGACAGGCATGGATCAGCCCCAGCATTTT. It encodes CASSGTGMDQPQHF.

The chain is built from TRBV19 and TRBJ2-2; 11 bases agree with TRBD2. V dropped 7 bases and J dropped 6; count of bases not matched to a gene: 4. This CDR3 is built from 14 residues. CDR1 and CDR2 from the germline V gene are LNHDA and SQIVND (reference sequence). As DNA, the CDR3 is TGTGCCAGTAAACTAGCGGGGGAGGCCGGGGAGCTGTTTTTT. As protein: CASKLAGEAGELFF.

This rearrangement joins TRBV7-2 to TRBJ2-3; D ambiguous. The germline V gene encodes CDR1 SGHTA and CDR2 FQGNSA. The CDR3 has 13 residues. Trimming left V 7 bases short and J 2 bases short, with 10 bases between. The CDR3 region is CASKRLTTDTQYF. The CDR3 DNA follows: TGTGCCAGCAAAAGACTCACCACAGATACGCAGTATTTT.

The chain combines TRBV9 with TRBJ1-2; D gene unclear. Trimming stripped 2 bases from V and 4 bases from J, with 15 bases between. CDR1 and CDR2 (germline): SGDLS, YYNGEE. The CDR3 is 15 residues long. The CDR3 nucleotides are TGTGCCAGCAGCGTTCTTTTGGAGCCCACCTATGGCTACACCTTC. Residues: CASSVLLEPTYGYTF.

Remarks on this clone: In the same sample, other DNA sequences code for this CDR3. J is TRBJ2-7 and V is TRBV7-8; tentative D call: TRBD2 (6 bases). CDR3 size: 14 residues. Germline V gene data show CDR1 as SGHVS and CDR2 as FQNEAQ. Trimming removed 11 bases from V and 2 bases from J, with 19 bases in between. CDR3 nucleotides: TGTGCCTCAGAGTCCTATGGGGGGACCTACGAGCAGTACTTC. Translating gives CASESYGGTYEQYF. The full variable domain, with the rest looked up from reference TRBV7-8 and TRBJ2-7, is GAGVSQSPRYKVAKRGQDVALRCDPISGHVSLFWYQQALGQGPEFLTYFQNEAQLDKSGLPSDRFFAERPEGSVSTLKIQRTQQEDSAVYLCASESYGGTYEQYFGPGTRLTVT.

The rearrangement links TRBV7-2 to TRBJ1-2, with D tentatively TRBD1 (6 bases). The CDR3 sequence is 15 residues long. V was cut by 5 bases and J by 1 base, with 14 bases left in between. CDR1 is SGHTA, CDR2 FQGNSA, per germline. CDR3 in amino acids: CASSPLGGLNYGYTF. CDR3 DNA: TGTGCCAGCAGCCCCCTAGGGGGTCTTAACTATGGCTACACCTTC.

The chain combines TRBV6-5 with TRBJ2-7, with a weak D call TRBD2 (6 bases). Germline CDR1 is MNHEY and CDR2 is SVGAGI. V gave up 2 bases and J gave up 2 bases, with 13 bases separating them. The CDR3 runs 15 residues. CDR3 bases: TGTGCCAGCAGTTACCGCCGAACGGGGGCCTACGAGCAGTACTTC. Protein sequence: CASSYRRTGAYEQYF.

The chain employs TRBV19 and TRBJ2-1; 8 nucleotides align to TRBD2. Germline trimming cut 6 bases from V and 7 bases from J; bases unmatched to any gene: 8. Germline CDR1 is LNHDA and CDR2 is SQIVND (reference sequence). There are 14 residues in the CDR3. The CDR3 DNA reads as TGTGCCAGTAGCGGGGGGGCCGTGATAAATGAGCAGTTCTTC. It is translated as CASSGGAVINEQFF.

The DNA of the CDR3 is TGTGCCAGTTCAAGCGGGTGGACGGAAAAACTGTTTTTT. Translated: CASSSGWTEKLFF. The genes are TRBV19 and TRBJ1-4; no clear D. This CDR3 comprises 13 residues. Trimming pared 8 bases from V and 8 bases from J, leaving 15 bases between. CDR1 and CDR2 (germline): LNHDA, SQIVND (reference sequence).

V usage is TRBV19 and J usage is TRBJ1-2, with TRBD1 matching over 8 bases. Germline V gene sequence: CDR1 LNHDA, CDR2 SQIVND (reference sequence). After removal of 7 bases from V and 7 bases from J, the junction contained 5 bases not matched to a gene. The CDR3 is 12 amino acids. The CDR3 loop is CASNQGAGGYTF. The CDR3 region has the DNA TGTGCCAGTAATCAGGGGGCCGGTGGCTACACCTTC. The complete variable domain, with remaining parts taken from reference TRBV19 and TRBJ1-2, reads DGGITQSPKYLFRKEGQNVTLSCEQNLNHDAMYWYRQDPGQGLRLIYYSQIVNDFQKGDIAEGYSVSREKKESFPLTVTSAQKNPTAFYLCASNQGAGGYTFGSGTRLTVV.

The chain carries TRBV28 and TRBJ2-7, with TRBD1 matching 8 bases. CDR3 length: 15 amino acids. Per germline, CDR1 MDHEN and CDR2 SYDVKM. V lost 8 bases, J lost 2 bases, and 11 bases stayed unmatched. The CDR3 loop is CASSSPGGFAYEQYF. The DNA of the CDR3 is TGTGCCAGCTCTAGCCCAGGGGGCTTTGCCTACGAGCAGTACTTC.